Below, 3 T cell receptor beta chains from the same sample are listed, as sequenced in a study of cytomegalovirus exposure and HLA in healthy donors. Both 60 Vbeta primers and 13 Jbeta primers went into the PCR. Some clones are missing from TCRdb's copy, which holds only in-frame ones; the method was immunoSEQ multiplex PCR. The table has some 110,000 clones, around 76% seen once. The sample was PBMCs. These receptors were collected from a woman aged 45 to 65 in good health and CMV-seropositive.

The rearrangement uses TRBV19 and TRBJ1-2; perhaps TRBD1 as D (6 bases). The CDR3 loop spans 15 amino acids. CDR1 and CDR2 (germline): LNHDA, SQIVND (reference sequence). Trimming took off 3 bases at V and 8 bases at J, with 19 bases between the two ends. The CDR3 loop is CASSISGGASGGYTF. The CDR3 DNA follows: TGTGCCAGTAGTATTTCTGGGGGCGCCTCGGGAGGCTACACCTTC.

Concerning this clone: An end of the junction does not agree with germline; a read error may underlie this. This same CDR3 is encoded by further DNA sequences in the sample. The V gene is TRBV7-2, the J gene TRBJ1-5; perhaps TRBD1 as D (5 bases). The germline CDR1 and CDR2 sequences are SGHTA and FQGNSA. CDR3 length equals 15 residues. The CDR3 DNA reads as TGTGCCAGCAGCTTGGCGGGGGGAGGGAATCAGCCCCAGCACTTT. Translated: CASSLAGGGNQPQHF.

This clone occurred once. CDR3 DNA sequence: TGTGCCAGCAGCTTAGCAGACTCGAACACTGAAGCTTTCTTT. Translating gives CASSLADSNTEAFF. The chain is built from TRBV7-6 and TRBJ1-1; D gene uncertain. The CDR3 consists of 14 residues. The germline V gene encodes CDR1 SGHVS and CDR2 FNYEAQ. V was pared by 0 bases and J by 1 base, with 6 bases between.